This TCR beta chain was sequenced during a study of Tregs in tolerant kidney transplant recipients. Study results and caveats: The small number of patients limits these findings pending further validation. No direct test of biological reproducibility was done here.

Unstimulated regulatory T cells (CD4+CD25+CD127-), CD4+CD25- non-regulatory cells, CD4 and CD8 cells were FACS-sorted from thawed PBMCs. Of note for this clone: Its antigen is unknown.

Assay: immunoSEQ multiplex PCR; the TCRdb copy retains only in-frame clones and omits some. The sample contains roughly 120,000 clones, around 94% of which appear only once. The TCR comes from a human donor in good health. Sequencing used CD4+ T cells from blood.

The CDR3: CASSRNRDRGDGYTF. The DNA of the CDR3 is TGTGCCAGCAGTCGAAACCGGGACAGGGGAGATGGCTACACCTTC. The V and J genes are TRBV6-6 and TRBJ1-2, with TRBD1 matching over 10 bases. The germline CDR1 and CDR2 sequences are MNHNY and SVGAGI (reference sequence). The CDR3 has 15 residues. The V gene end was trimmed by 5 bases and the J gene end by 6 bases; junction bases not matched to a gene: 9.